The 7 T cell receptor beta chains below come from one sample, sequenced in a study of cytomegalovirus exposure and HLA in healthy donors. Primers included in the PCR were 60 Vbeta and 13 Jbeta primers. The data were produced by immunoSEQ multiplex PCR, yet TCRdb's version contains in-frame clones alone and is incomplete. The sample has some 80,000 clones; 60% to 85% are singletons. Sequencing was carried out using PBMCs. These receptors were collected from a young man in good health and CMV-seropositive.

V usage is TRBV28 and J usage is TRBJ2-1; D not resolved. Germline V gene lookup returns CDR1 MDHEN and CDR2 SYDVKM. The CDR3 runs 13 residues. The V gene lost 4 bases and the J gene lost 0 bases, with 4 bases spanning the gap. This CDR3 is CASSSLSYNEQFF. For the CDR3, the DNA is TGTGCCAGCAGTTCCCTCTCCTACAATGAGCAGTTCTTC.

This clone showed up just once. The J gene is TRBJ2-3, the V gene TRBV6-4; maybe TRBD2 (5 bases). V was trimmed by 2 bases and J by 6 bases, leaving 12 bases between them. There are 14 residues in the CDR3. Per the germline V gene, CDR1 is MRHNA and CDR2 is SNTAGT. The CDR3 loop reads CASSDGPTGDTQYF. Here the CDR3 DNA reads TGTGCCAGCAGTGACGGTCCCACGGGGGATACGCAGTATTTT.

The V gene is TRBV6-5, the J gene TRBJ2-1; D remains unclear. Trimming left V 6 bases short and J 3 bases short, with 9 bases between. The germline V gene encodes CDR1 MNHEY and CDR2 SVGAGI. This CDR3 has 13 residues. In DNA form, the CDR3 reads TGTGCCAGCAGCCCAACGAGCTACAATGAGCAGTTCTTC. This translates into CASSPTSYNEQFF.

The DNA for the CDR3 is TGTGCCAGCAGGGCCGGGACAGGGGTTACCTACGAGCAGTACTTC. Protein product: CASRAGTGVTYEQYF. The chain carries TRBV27 and TRBJ2-7; TRBD1 aligns across 10 bases. Germline CDR1 reads MNHEY; CDR2 reads SMNVEV (reference sequence). Unmatched junction bases numbered 7, after V lost 6 bases and J lost 2 bases. This CDR3 has 15 amino acids.

This clone has only a few counts. This chain connects TRBV10-3 to TRBJ2-2; 13 nucleotides agree with TRBD2. Germline loops: CDR1 ENHRY, CDR2 SYGVKD. The CDR3 spans 15 residues. The V and J ends lost 6 bases and 6 bases, in that order; junction bases with no gene match: 4. CDR3 region: CAIRGTSGISGELFF. CDR3 nucleotides: TGTGCCATCAGAGGGACTAGCGGGATTTCCGGGGAGCTGTTTTTT.

This chain uses TRBV27 with TRBJ2-7, with TRBD1 matching 7 bases. Germline values: CDR1 MNHEY, CDR2 SMNVEV (reference sequence). Germline trimming cut 3 bases from V and 1 base from J; bases unmatched to any gene: 3. The CDR3 runs to 14 residues. The CDR3 reads CASSLGTVSYEQYF. The CDR3 DNA follows: TGTGCCAGCAGTTTGGGGACAGTTTCCTACGAGCAGTACTTC.

The rearrangement uses TRBV5-1 and TRBJ2-3; D is perhaps TRBD2 (5 bases). The CDR3 has 13 amino acids. V lost 4 bases to trimming and J lost 3 bases, with 9 bases between them. Germline-derived CDR1 and CDR2 are SGHRS and YFSETQ. Here the CDR3 reads CASSEDSTDTQYF. In DNA form, the CDR3 reads TGCGCCAGCAGCGAGGACTCGACAGATACGCAGTATTTT.